A single sample is the source of the 25 T cell receptor beta chains below, sequenced in a study of blood T cells in healthy people across ages (dated by TCRdb to between 2015 and 2017). Library method: 5' RACE. Sequencing relied on an Illumina HiSeq 2500. A second PCR of about 6 to 12 cycles was performed with a sample-barcoded 5' primer and a J-beta primer mix. TCRdb passed the public sequencing reads through fastp at Q25 and MiXCR, retaining productive beta sequences. Merged by CDR3 protein, the rows form single entries marked with the most common genes and DNA. Counted in this sample were 800,000 to 1,300,000 distinct CDR3 sequences; roughly 24% of them appeared once. The ten most abundant clones make up 0.65% to 0.95% of the sample. This sample also appeared in a second study, on T cells of mothers and their children.

Sequenced: blood. Source of these receptors: a girl aged 2 to 9 in good health.

This clonotype was seen only a few times. The chain recombines TRBV29-1 with TRBJ1-2; TRBD1 is a possible D gene (5 bases). Trimming left V 4 bases short and J 8 bases short, with 14 bases between. The CDR3 runs to 12 residues. Germline CDR1 is SQVTM and CDR2 is ANQGSEA. CDR3 in amino acids: CSVGAGLGGYTF. The CDR3 DNA follows: TGCAGCGTTGGAGCAGGGTTGGGAGGCTACACCTTC.

The chain links TRBV29-1 to TRBJ2-6, with 8 positions matching TRBD2. CDR1 is SQVTM, CDR2 ANQGSEA, per germline. There are 14 residues in the CDR3. The V and J ends lost 5 bases and 4 bases, in that order; junction bases with no gene match: 4. CDR3 sequence: CSVREGQGANVLTF. The CDR3 coding sequence is TGCAGCGTTCGGGAGGGGCAGGGGGCCAACGTCCTGACTTTC. The full variable domain, rest sourced from reference TRBV29-1 and TRBJ2-6, is SAVISQKPSRDICQRGTSLTIQCQVDSQVTMMFWYRQQPGQSLTLIATANQGSEATYESGFVIDKFPISRPNLTFSTLTVSNMSPEDSSIYLCSVREGQGANVLTFGAGSRLTVL.

This chain uses TRBV12-3 or TRBV12-4 with TRBJ2-5; maybe TRBD1 (5 bases). V lost 3 bases to trimming and J lost 5 bases, with 13 bases between them. The CDR3 totals 14 residues. CDR3 loop: CASSFEGAGETQYF. The CDR3 DNA reads as TGTGCCAGCAGTTTCGAAGGGGCAGGGGAGACCCAGTACTTC.

V is TRBV5-1 and J is TRBJ2-5; D gene ambiguous. With the DNA end fitting TRBJ2-7 better, the J assignment may be wrong. CDR3 size: 13 residues. Germline lookup yields CDR1 SGHRS and CDR2 YFSETQ. In DNA form, the CDR3 reads TGCGCCAGCAGCTTGGTCGCCCGTTACGAGCAGTACTTC. This codes for CASSLVARYEQYF.

This clonotype was observed a handful of times. The gene calls are TRBV7-2 and TRBJ2-7; D is unclear. The ends were cut back, 2 bases at V and 9 bases at J, with 14 bases in the middle. CDR1 and CDR2 from the germline V gene are SGHTA and FQGNSA. This CDR3 comprises 13 residues. Here the CDR3 reads CASSLSDVMRQYF. The CDR3 nucleotides read TGTGCCAGCAGCTTATCGGACGTTATGAGGCAGTACTTC.

The sample holds a few counts of this clonotype. The chain has TRBV3-1 and TRBJ2-3; D is perhaps TRBD1 (6 bases). There are 18 residues in the CDR3. CDR1 is LGHDT and CDR2 is YNNKEL in the germline V gene (reference sequence). The ends were cut back, 2 bases at V and 3 bases at J, with 21 bases in the middle. DNA of the CDR3: TGTGCCAGCAGCCAACTTCCAGATAAGATTACAGGGACAGATACGCAGTATTTT. This codes for CASSQLPDKITGTDTQYF.

This clonotype was detected only a few times. The rearrangement uses TRBV27 and TRBJ2-5, with 9 bases aligning to TRBD2. With the DNA end fitting TRBJ2-1 better, the J assignment may be wrong. Germline V gives CDR1 MNHEY, CDR2 SMNVEV (reference sequence). The CDR3 totals 16 residues. The CDR3 bases are TGTGCCAGCAGTTTCGACGCTAGCGGGAACTACAATGAGCAGTTCTTC. Encoded protein: CASSFDASGNYNEQFF.

With regard to this clonotype: The junction differs from germline at one of its ends, possibly a read error. The gene calls are TRBV7-3 and TRBJ1-5; D not certain. Looked up from germline, CDR1 is SGHTA and CDR2 is FQGTGA. This CDR3 is 13 amino acids long. The CDR3 DNA reads as TGTGCCAGCAGCTTAGAAGGAGGGCAGCTCCAGCATTTT. It is translated as CASSLEGGQLQHF.

This clonotype showed up many times. The chain has TRBV7-2 and TRBJ2-7, with D maybe TRBD1 (5 bases). The CDR3 consists of 14 residues. Germline CDR1 SGHTA, CDR2 FQGNSA. Between the trimmed V and J ends, which lost 2 bases and 0 bases, there was a span of 8 bases. CDR3 DNA sequence: TGTGCCAGCAGCTTAATTACAGGCTCCTACGAGCAGTACTTC. It specifies CASSLITGSYEQYF. Full variable domain (remainder filled in from reference TRBV7-2 and TRBJ2-7): GAGVSQSPSNKVTEKGKDVELRCDPISGHTALYWYRQSLGQGLEFLIYFQGNSAPDKSGLPSDRFSAERTGGSVSTLTIQRTQQEDSAVYLCASSLITGSYEQYFGPGTRLTVT.

This chain uses TRBV2 with TRBJ1-2; D might be TRBD1 (6 bases). The CDR3 totals 14 residues. V dropped 3 bases and J dropped 2 bases, with 10 bases sitting between them. Germline V gives CDR1 SNHLY, CDR2 FYNNEI. The CDR3 is CASSESGDNYGYTF. CDR3 sequence (DNA): TGTGCCAGCAGTGAGTCAGGGGACAACTATGGCTACACCTTC.

This clonotype was detected only a few times. V usage is TRBV28 and J usage is TRBJ1-5; TRBD1 is a possible D gene (6 bases). The CDR3 consists of 13 residues. Trimming cost V 4 bases and J 15 bases, with 19 bases left between them. The V gene's germline CDR1 is MDHEN and CDR2 SYDVKM. The CDR3 nucleotides are TGTGCCAGCAGTTCCGGGCTTGGGGGGCGTCCGCATTTT. This translates into CASSSGLGGRPHF.

V gene TRBV24-1 combines with J gene TRBJ2-5, with TRBD2 identical over 8 bases. The DNA end is a closer match to TRBJ2-1, so the J assignment may be wrong. This CDR3 has 13 amino acids. Looked up from germline, CDR1 is KGHDR and CDR2 is SFDVKD. The CDR3 DNA reads TGTGCCACCGGGACTAGTTCCATAGATGAGCAGTTCTTC. Protein product: CATGTSSIDEQFF.

This clonotype was counted between two and nine times. The chain couples TRBV28 to TRBJ2-3; D unresolved. Germline CDR1 and CDR2: MDHEN and SYDVKM. CDR3 size: 15 residues. The ends were cut back, 7 bases at V and 5 bases at J, with 19 bases in the middle. The CDR3 nucleotides are TGTGCCAGCAACCGATGGGTCAACCTTGGAGATACGCAGTATTTT. Translating it yields CASNRWVNLGDTQYF.

This clonotype was seen only a few times. The chain couples TRBV14 to TRBJ2-3; D is unresolved. V was cut by 4 bases and J by 3 bases, with 14 bases left in between. The CDR3 length is 15 residues. The V gene's germline CDR1 is SGHDN and CDR2 FVKESK. CDR3 amino acids: CASSLSLTPTDTQYF. As DNA, the CDR3 is TGTGCCAGCAGCCTCTCTTTAACACCGACAGATACGCAGTATTTT.

The CDR3 region is CSVETSGYEQYF. CDR3 bases: TGCAGCGTCGAAACTAGCGGTTACGAGCAGTACTTC. The chain links TRBV29-1 to TRBJ2-5; 8 bases are shared with TRBD2. The DNA end is more similar to TRBJ2-7, so the J call may be wrong. The germline gives CDR1 SQVTM, CDR2 ANQGSEA. This CDR3 has 12 amino acids.

Only a few counts were recorded for this clonotype. The chain is built from TRBV27 and TRBJ2-7; the match to TRBD2 covers 8 bases. J was trimmed by 3 bases and V by 2 bases; bases with no gene match: 0. The CDR3 loop spans 13 amino acids. Germline CDR1 reads MNHEY; CDR2 reads SMNVEV (reference sequence). The CDR3 DNA follows: TGTGCCAGCAGTTTACGGGAGGGCTACGAGCAGTACTTC. Translated, it gives CASSLREGYEQYF.

This clonotype turned up a few times. The chain is built from TRBV6-5 and TRBJ2-7, with 8 bases aligning to TRBD2. CDR1 and CDR2 from the germline V gene are MNHEY and SVGAGI. Trimming cost V 2 bases and J 3 bases; bases outside gene matches: 12. This CDR3 comprises 17 residues. The CDR3 sequence is CASSYTPPGLVSYEQYF. For the CDR3, the DNA is TGTGCCAGCAGTTACACACCCCCGGGACTAGTAAGCTACGAGCAGTACTTC.

This chain uses TRBV12-3 or TRBV12-4 with TRBJ1-5; TRBD1 might be the D (5 bases). The CDR3 has 12 amino acids. The ends were cut back, 7 bases at V and 5 bases at J, with 9 bases in the middle. The CDR3: CASTWGDQPQHF. Here the CDR3 DNA reads TGTGCCAGCACCTGGGGGGATCAGCCCCAGCATTTT.

The chain couples TRBV2 to TRBJ2-7; maybe TRBD1 (6 bases). The J call may not be correct, given that the DNA end is closer to TRBJ2-5. CDR1 SNHLY and CDR2 FYNNEI come from the germline V gene. The CDR3 sequence is 17 residues long. CDR3 coding DNA: TGTGCCAGCAGTGAAGCGCTCAGAGGACAGTCGCGTGAGACCCAGTACTTC. This codes for CASSEALRGQSRETQYF.

This clonotype was recorded only once. This rearrangement joins TRBV7-9 to TRBJ1-4, with 7 nucleotides matching TRBD1. Per the germline V gene, CDR1 is SEHNR and CDR2 is FQNEAQ (reference sequence). CDR3 length: 14 residues. The junction had 5 bases not matched to a gene; V was cut back by 2 bases and J by 8 bases. DNA of the CDR3: TGTGCCAGCAGCTTATCGACAGGGAACGAAAAACTGTTTTTT. Translation: CASSLSTGNEKLFF.

This clonotype was counted a few times. J is TRBJ2-5 and V is TRBV6-6, with D maybe TRBD2 (6 bases). The CDR3 contains 15 residues. V was cut by 2 bases and J by 11 bases, with 21 bases left in between. The germline CDR1 and CDR2 sequences are MNHNY and SVGAGI (reference sequence). In nucleotides, the CDR3 is TGTGCCAGCAGTTACCAGGGACTGAGGGAGTGGGAGCAGTACTTC. This translates into CASSYQGLREWEQYF.

This clonotype has just a few counts. The chain employs TRBV11-2 and TRBJ2-2; D perhaps matches TRBD1 (6 bases). V lost 2 bases and J 6 bases, leaving 16 bases between the germline ends. This CDR3 is 16 amino acids long. The germline CDR1 and CDR2 sequences are SGHAT and FQNNGV. CDR3 in amino acids: CASSLRGGGAPGELFF. In DNA, the CDR3 is TGTGCCAGCAGCTTAAGAGGGGGTGGGGCACCCGGGGAGCTGTTTTTT.

The chain is built from TRBV20-1 and TRBJ2-1; 11 nucleotides line up with TRBD2. V shed 5 bases and J 3 bases; nucleotides not matched to a gene: 9. The CDR3 covers 16 residues. Germline V lookup: CDR1 DFQATT, CDR2 SNEGSKA (reference sequence). CDR3 protein: CSAGGLADRNYNEQFF. The DNA of the CDR3 is TGCAGTGCTGGGGGACTAGCGGACAGGAACTACAATGAGCAGTTCTTC.

The chain combines TRBV4-3 with TRBJ2-7, with D maybe TRBD1 (5 bases). This CDR3 spans 17 amino acids. V dropped 0 bases and J dropped 1 base, with 16 bases sitting between them. Looked up from germline, CDR1 is LGHNA and CDR2 is YSLEER. The CDR3 reads CASSQDRQRERSYEQYF. The CDR3 DNA reads as TGCGCCAGCAGCCAAGACAGACAGCGAGAACGATCCTACGAGCAGTACTTC.

This clonotype has more than one count but fewer than ten. The rearrangement uses TRBV5-1 and TRBJ1-2; D remains ambiguous. The CDR3 loop spans 15 amino acids. Germline CDR1 reads SGHRS; CDR2 reads YFSETQ. The V end was cut by 4 bases, the J end by 4 bases, with 17 bases between. The DNA of the CDR3 is TGCGCCAGCAGCCAAAGGACCAACACCCCCTATGGCTACACCTTC. This codes for CASSQRTNTPYGYTF.